The rows below give T cell receptor beta chains drawn from one sample of a study of blood T cell repertoires in COVID-19. Sequencing used immunoSEQ multiplex PCR; TCRdb keeps in-frame clones, though not all of them. The sample gives about 120,000 clones, more than 75% of which show up once; about 3.8% is in the top ten. The sample consisted of peripheral blood. Every receptor here comes from a man aged 55 to 70 with acute or convalescent COVID-19. Each CDR3 is given with its conserved first and last residue. A D gene is named only where the DNA matches it firmly.

CDR3 protein: CASSQERGQSRPQHF; J gene: TRBJ1-5; D gene: TRBD1; CDR3 length: 15; V gene: TRBV4-3
CDR3 protein: CASSHTGALMNTEAFF; J gene: TRBJ1-1; D gene: TRBD1; CDR3 length: 16; V gene: TRBV27
CDR3 protein: CASSQDHEGGFTFEQYF; J gene: TRBJ2-7; D gene: TRBD2; CDR3 length: 17; V gene: TRBV4-1
CDR3 protein: CASSLDGYNSPLHF; J gene: TRBJ1-6; D gene: -; CDR3 length: 14; V gene: TRBV7-2
CDR3 protein: CAISDGQGDLTEAFF; J gene: TRBJ1-1; D gene: TRBD1; CDR3 length: 15; V gene: TRBV10-3
CDR3 protein: CASSSGLGDQPQHF; J gene: TRBJ1-5; D gene: -; CDR3 length: 14; V gene: TRBV7-2
CDR3 protein: CASSYTLGQGYFWSTEAFF; J gene: TRBJ1-1; D gene: TRBD1; CDR3 length: 19; V gene: TRBV11-3
CDR3 protein: CASINTDTYEQYF; J gene: TRBJ2-7; D gene: -; CDR3 length: 13; V gene: TRBV28
CDR3 protein: CATSLTRGYNEQFF; J gene: TRBJ2-1; D gene: -; CDR3 length: 14; V gene: TRBV15
CDR3 protein: CASTHLARPNTGELFF; J gene: TRBJ2-2; D gene: -; CDR3 length: 16; V gene: TRBV19
CDR3 protein: CASSPDREGYTF; J gene: TRBJ1-2; D gene: TRBD1; CDR3 length: 12; V gene: TRBV7-2
CDR3 protein: CASPEGAGTEAFF; J gene: TRBJ1-1; D gene: -; CDR3 length: 13; V gene: TRBV7-2
CDR3 protein: CASSGGLTGELFF; J gene: TRBJ2-2; D gene: -; CDR3 length: 13; V gene: TRBV7-7
CDR3 protein: CASSRLAGGGQETQYF; J gene: TRBJ2-5; D gene: TRBD2; CDR3 length: 16; V gene: TRBV3-1/TRBV3-2
CDR3 protein: CASSTGSNTGELFF; J gene: TRBJ2-2; D gene: -; CDR3 length: 14; V gene: TRBV5-5
CDR3 protein: CASSSSSFGETQYF; J gene: TRBJ2-5; D gene: -; CDR3 length: 14; V gene: TRBV7-9
CDR3 protein: CASRDKLRTGELFF; J gene: TRBJ2-2; D gene: -; CDR3 length: 14; V gene: TRBV2
CDR3 protein: CASSLGLSYEQYF; J gene: TRBJ2-7; D gene: -; CDR3 length: 13; V gene: TRBV7-9
CDR3 protein: CASSLQGSGNTIYF; J gene: TRBJ1-3; D gene: -; CDR3 length: 14; V gene: TRBV7-9
CDR3 protein: CASSPLDRAVNYGYTF; J gene: TRBJ1-2; D gene: TRBD1; CDR3 length: 16; V gene: TRBV18
CDR3 protein: CASSGTLRVGYTF; J gene: TRBJ1-2; D gene: -; CDR3 length: 13; V gene: TRBV9
CDR3 protein: CASSPSTATHSGANVLTF; J gene: TRBJ2-6; D gene: -; CDR3 length: 18; V gene: TRBV18
CDR3 protein: CASSQDTVVNTGELFF; J gene: TRBJ2-2; D gene: -; CDR3 length: 16; V gene: TRBV7-9
CDR3 protein: CASSSSGSAHEQYF; J gene: TRBJ2-7; D gene: TRBD2; CDR3 length: 14; V gene: TRBV7-2
CDR3 protein: CATSSTGYGYTF; J gene: TRBJ1-2; D gene: -; CDR3 length: 12; V gene: TRBV24-1
CDR3 protein: CASAGQGLLNTEAFF; J gene: TRBJ1-1; D gene: TRBD1; CDR3 length: 15; V gene: TRBV18
CDR3 protein: CASSLDHSSYNEQFF; J gene: TRBJ2-1; D gene: -; CDR3 length: 15; V gene: TRBV11-2
CDR3 protein: CASSTTGSVGELFF; J gene: TRBJ2-2; D gene: -; CDR3 length: 14; V gene: TRBV19
CDR3 protein: CASSLQGTGGAEGYTF; J gene: TRBJ1-2; D gene: TRBD1; CDR3 length: 16; V gene: TRBV5-6
CDR3 protein: CASSLSRNTEAFF; J gene: TRBJ1-1; D gene: -; CDR3 length: 13; V gene: TRBV7-9
CDR3 protein: CASSSQGSLYNEQFF; J gene: TRBJ2-1; D gene: -; CDR3 length: 15; V gene: TRBV11-2
CDR3 protein: CASSLQGPGELFF; J gene: TRBJ2-2; D gene: -; CDR3 length: 13; V gene: TRBV5-4
CDR3 protein: CASSSQGDQPQHF; J gene: TRBJ1-5; D gene: TRBD1; CDR3 length: 13; V gene: TRBV5-1
CDR3 protein: CASSPRGSSDKETQYF; J gene: TRBJ2-5; D gene: -; CDR3 length: 16; V gene: TRBV18
CDR3 protein: CASSQQTGGGYTF; J gene: TRBJ1-2; D gene: TRBD1; CDR3 length: 13; V gene: TRBV4-2
CDR3 protein: CASTLGQVAYNEQFF; J gene: TRBJ2-1; D gene: TRBD1; CDR3 length: 15; V gene: TRBV5-4
CDR3 protein: CASSLQGPVGGELFF; J gene: TRBJ2-2; D gene: -; CDR3 length: 15; V gene: TRBV11-2
CDR3 protein: CASSPRGNSGANVLTF; J gene: TRBJ2-6; D gene: -; CDR3 length: 16; V gene: TRBV18
CDR3 protein: CASSLSPQGDYNEQFF; J gene: TRBJ2-1; D gene: -; CDR3 length: 16; V gene: TRBV5-4
CDR3 protein: CASSIGPGDIYEQYF; J gene: TRBJ2-7; D gene: -; CDR3 length: 15; V gene: TRBV5-4
CDR3 protein: CATSVRTGNTGELFF; J gene: TRBJ2-2; D gene: TRBD1; CDR3 length: 15; V gene: TRBV15
CDR3 protein: CASSAGTGWDQPQHF; J gene: TRBJ1-5; D gene: TRBD1; CDR3 length: 15; V gene: TRBV19
CDR3 protein: CASSLDSGTGSYEQYF; J gene: TRBJ2-7; D gene: TRBD1; CDR3 length: 16; V gene: TRBV3-1/TRBV3-2
CDR3 protein: CASRSGQGTEKLFF; J gene: TRBJ1-4; D gene: TRBD1; CDR3 length: 14; V gene: TRBV28
CDR3 protein: CASTETGSRFTGELFF; J gene: TRBJ2-2; D gene: -; CDR3 length: 16; V gene: TRBV5-6
CDR3 protein: CASRTQGMGYTF; J gene: TRBJ1-2; D gene: -; CDR3 length: 12; V gene: TRBV9
CDR3 protein: CASSLGAPPNYGYTF; J gene: TRBJ1-2; D gene: -; CDR3 length: 15; V gene: TRBV6-5
CDR3 protein: CASRLAGTGKETQYF; J gene: TRBJ2-5; D gene: TRBD1; CDR3 length: 15; V gene: TRBV7-6
CDR3 protein: CASSPSDIGEQYF; J gene: TRBJ2-7; D gene: -; CDR3 length: 13; V gene: TRBV7-2
CDR3 protein: CAISPPRTGVYGYTF; J gene: TRBJ1-2; D gene: -; CDR3 length: 15; V gene: TRBV10-3
CDR3 protein: CASSQEENTEAFF; J gene: TRBJ1-1; D gene: -; CDR3 length: 13; V gene: TRBV4-3
CDR3 protein: CASSLGLASDTQYF; J gene: TRBJ2-3; D gene: TRBD2; CDR3 length: 14; V gene: TRBV27
CDR3 protein: CASSIQQGWNTDTQYF; J gene: TRBJ2-3; D gene: TRBD1; CDR3 length: 16; V gene: TRBV28
CDR3 protein: CASSLVGHMNTEAFF; J gene: TRBJ1-1; D gene: -; CDR3 length: 15; V gene: TRBV5-6